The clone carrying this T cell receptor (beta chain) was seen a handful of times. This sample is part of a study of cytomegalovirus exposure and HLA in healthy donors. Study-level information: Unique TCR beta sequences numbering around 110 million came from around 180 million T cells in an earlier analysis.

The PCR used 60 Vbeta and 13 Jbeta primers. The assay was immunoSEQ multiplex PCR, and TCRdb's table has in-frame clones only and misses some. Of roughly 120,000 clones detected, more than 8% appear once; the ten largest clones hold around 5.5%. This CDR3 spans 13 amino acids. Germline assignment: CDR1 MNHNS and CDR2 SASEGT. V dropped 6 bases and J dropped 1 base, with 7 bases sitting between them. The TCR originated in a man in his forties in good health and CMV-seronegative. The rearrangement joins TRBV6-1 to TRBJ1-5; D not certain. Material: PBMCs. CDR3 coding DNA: TGTGCCAGCAGGAGGGTAAGCAATCAGCCCCAGCATTTT. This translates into CASRRVSNQPQHF.